The 32 T cell receptor beta chains below all came from one sample that was sequenced in a study of shared clonotypes between healthy human individuals. TCRdb's table, derived via immunoSEQ multiplex PCR, lists solely in-frame clones and lacks some. This sample has 2 million to 3 million clones, with 93% found just once. Input material: naive CD4+ T cells from PBMCs. Subset defined: CD45RA+ positively selected. The receptor source for this set is a young man in good health. Some clones in this sample may be carry-over from other donors' samples.

This chain links TRBV5-1 with TRBJ1-4, with 7 nucleotides matching TRBD1. V shed 0 bases, J shed 5 bases, and the junction held 7 bases outside the gene matches. The CDR3 contains 16 residues. The V gene's germline CDR1 is SGHRS and CDR2 YFSETQ. The CDR3 DNA follows: TGCGCCAGCAGCTTGGATGGGACAGATAGAAATGAAAAACTGTTTTTT. Protein: CASSLDGTDRNEKLFF. The whole variable domain, filled in from reference TRBV5-1 and TRBJ1-4, reads KAGVTQTPRYLIKTRGQQVTLSCSPISGHRSVSWYQQTPGQGLQFLFEYFSETQRNKGNFPGRFSGRQFSNSRSEMNVSTLELGDSALYLCASSLDGTDRNEKLFFGSGTQLSVL.

The chain is built from TRBV29-1 and TRBJ2-1; 9 bases agree with TRBD2. The CDR3 totals 12 residues. In germline, CDR1 is SQVTM, CDR2 ANQGSEA. The DNA of the CDR3 is TGCATTGCGGGAGGGCCGGGTAATGAGCAGTTCTTC. It specifies CIAGGPGNEQFF.

J is TRBJ2-7 and V is TRBV5-4; D gene ambiguous. Germline CDR1 SGHNT, CDR2 YYREEE (reference sequence). This CDR3 spans 14 amino acids. Trimming removed 4 bases from V and 3 bases from J, with 14 bases in between. This chain's CDR3 is CASSPERPRYEQYF. Written as DNA, the CDR3 is TGTGCCAGCAGCCCGGAGAGGCCTCGCTACGAGCAGTACTTC.

The V call is TRBV7-2, the J call TRBJ2-2, with D possibly called TRBD1 or TRBD2 (5 bases each). The CDR3 is 15 residues long. Germline CDR1 reads SGHTA; CDR2 reads FQGNSA. Between the trimmed V and J ends, which lost 6 bases and 2 bases, there was a span of 13 bases. The CDR3 DNA reads TGTGCCAGCAGAAGAACCGGGACCAACACCGGGGAGCTGTTTTTT. It translates to CASRRTGTNTGELFF. Full variable domain (remainder filled in from reference TRBV7-2 and TRBJ2-2): GAGVSQSPSNKVTEKGKDVELRCDPISGHTALYWYRQSLGQGLEFLIYFQGNSAPDKSGLPSDRFSAERTGGSVSTLTIQRTQQEDSAVYLCASRRTGTNTGELFFGEGSRLTVL.

Details on this clone: The sample has other DNA sequences that encode this CDR3 too. This chain connects TRBV28 to TRBJ2-3; D is unresolved. Trimming cost V 1 base and J 0 bases, with 5 bases left between them. The CDR3 covers 14 residues. Germline V gives CDR1 MDHEN, CDR2 SYDVKM. DNA of the CDR3: TGTGCCAGCAGTTTATCCGGAAGCACAGATACGCAGTATTTT. It encodes CASSLSGSTDTQYF.

This clone was recorded only once. The chain has TRBV6-5 and TRBJ1-2; D may be TRBD1 (5 bases). V was pared by 10 bases and J by 0 bases, with 18 bases between. The germline V gene encodes CDR1 MNHEY and CDR2 SVGAGI. The CDR3 contains 15 residues. The CDR3, as DNA: TGTGCCATCAGGGACGCGGTCGCCCCTAACTATGGCTACACCTTC. Amino acid sequence: CAIRDAVAPNYGYTF.

This clone has just one count. The chain uses TRBV14 and TRBJ1-2, with D unclear. V shed 4 bases and J shed 8 bases, with 17 bases lying between them. CDR3 length equals 14 residues. Germline CDR1 SGHDN, CDR2 FVKESK. The CDR3 loop is CASSRLISTGGYTF. In DNA form, the CDR3 reads TGTGCCAGCAGCCGACTGATCTCGACCGGAGGCTACACCTTC. The full variable domain, with the rest looked up from reference TRBV14 and TRBJ1-2, is EAGVTQFPSHSVIEKGQTVTLRCDPISGHDNLYWYRRVMGKEIKFLLHFVKESKQDESGMPNNRFLAERTGGTYSTLKVQPAELEDSGVYFCASSRLISTGGYTFGSGTRLTVV.

This chain links TRBV6-6 with TRBJ2-1; D perhaps matches TRBD1 (5 bases). The CDR3 spans 13 residues. Per the germline V gene, CDR1 is MNHNY and CDR2 is SVGAGI (reference sequence). With 4 bases removed from V and 5 bases from J, the gap between germline ends came to 9 bases. CDR3 protein: CASSSLGDNEQFF. CDR3 nucleotide sequence: TGTGCCAGCAGTTCCCTAGGGGACAATGAGCAGTTCTTC.

The chain uses TRBV29-1 and TRBJ2-7; 7 bases align to TRBD2. The germline CDR1 and CDR2 sequences are SQVTM and ANQGSEA. V lost 5 bases and J lost 1; bases outside the gene matches: 8. The CDR3 has 14 amino acids. CDR3 nucleotides: TGCAGCGTTTCGAGCGGGATCCTTTCCTACGAGCAGTACTTC. It yields the protein CSVSSGILSYEQYF.

The V gene is TRBV28, the J gene TRBJ2-7; perhaps TRBD2 as D (7 bases). Deletions cut 5 bases from V and 5 bases from J, with 22 bases between. This CDR3 is 16 amino acids long. Germline CDR1 is MDHEN and CDR2 is SYDVKM. CDR3 bases: TGTGCCAGCAGTGAGGGGGGGGCAGTGCTACGGGACGAGCAGTACTTC. It codes for CASSEGGAVLRDEQYF.

Note on this clone: Distinct nucleotide sequences in the sample also encode this CDR3. V is TRBV6-5 and J is TRBJ2-2; perhaps TRBD2 as D (5 bases). Trimming removed 5 bases from V and 5 bases from J, with 9 bases in between. CDR1 and CDR2 from the germline V gene are MNHEY and SVGAGI. CDR3 length equals 13 residues. The chain's CDR3 is CASSPPGTGELFF. CDR3 coding DNA: TGTGCCAGCAGTCCCCCGGGGACCGGGGAGCTGTTTTTT.

This clone showed up just once. This chain connects TRBV25-1 to TRBJ1-3, with a possible D match to TRBD1 (5 bases). The V end lost 5 bases, the J end lost 4 bases, and 12 bases lay between the germline ends. CDR1 MGHDK and CDR2 SYGVNS come from the germline V gene. The CDR3 runs 14 residues. The CDR3 DNA sequence: TGTGCCAGCAGTAGTGGGGGAGGCGGAAACACCATATATTTT. Protein: CASSSGGGGNTIYF.

This clone was recorded a few times. The V and J genes are TRBV6-1 and TRBJ1-5; D is undetermined. There are 14 residues in the CDR3. Germline V gives CDR1 MNHNS, CDR2 SASEGT. V lost 6 bases, J lost 7 bases, and 16 bases lay in between. The CDR3: CASSVVAMRQPQHF. The CDR3 DNA follows: TGTGCCAGCAGCGTGGTGGCAATGAGGCAGCCCCAGCATTTT.

The chain carries TRBV4-2 and TRBJ2-1, with 8 bases aligning to TRBD2. The V gene's germline CDR1 is LGHNA and CDR2 YNFKEQ. The CDR3 runs to 16 residues. V trimming: 0 bases; J trimming: 7 bases; junction bases outside the gene matches: 8. CDR3 sequence reads: CASSQDLTGGSNEQFF. As DNA, the CDR3 is TGTGCCAGCAGCCAAGATCTTACGGGAGGGAGTAATGAGCAGTTCTTC.

V is TRBV14 and J is TRBJ1-2; tentative D call: TRBD1 (6 bases). The germline V gene encodes CDR1 SGHDN and CDR2 FVKESK. This CDR3 region has 14 residues. Trimming left V 8 bases short and J 7 bases short, with 20 bases between. The CDR3 is CASPPGPKGGGYTF. The DNA for the CDR3 is TGTGCCAGCCCCCCGGGACCTAAGGGGGGTGGCTACACCTTC. Full variable domain (missing parts from reference TRBV14 and TRBJ1-2): EAGVTQFPSHSVIEKGQTVTLRCDPISGHDNLYWYRRVMGKEIKFLLHFVKESKQDESGMPNNRFLAERTGGTYSTLKVQPAELEDSGVYFCASPPGPKGGGYTFGSGTRLTVV.

This chain uses TRBV7-9 with TRBJ2-5, with no clear D. Judging by the DNA end, TRBJ2-7 fits better; the J call may be wrong. Germline-derived CDR1 and CDR2 are SEHNR and FQNEAQ (reference sequence). The CDR3 sequence is 13 residues long. In DNA form, the CDR3 reads TGTGCCAGCAGCTTAGGTACGGGCTACGAGCAGTACTTC. As protein: CASSLGTGYEQYF.

The chain combines TRBV18 with TRBJ1-4, with 7 bases lining up with TRBD1. CDR3 length equals 16 residues. The germline V gene encodes CDR1 KGHSH and CDR2 LQKENI. The V and J ends lost 4 bases and 0 bases, in that order; junction bases with no gene match: 5. This CDR3 is CASSRDRATTNEKLFF. The CDR3 nucleotides read TGTGCCAGCTCACGAGACAGGGCCACAACTAATGAAAAACTGTTTTTT.

The genes are TRBV10-2 and TRBJ2-2; the D gene is possibly TRBD2 (6 bases). Trimming pared 9 bases from V and 2 bases from J, leaving 10 bases between. CDR1 and CDR2 (germline): WSHSY, SAAADI. CDR3 length: 13 residues. CDR3: CASARGNTGELFF. As DNA, the CDR3 is TGCGCCAGTGCGCGGGGTAACACCGGGGAGCTGTTTTTT.

The chain joins TRBV19 to TRBJ1-2; 9 bases match TRBD1. Germline V gene lookup returns CDR1 LNHDA and CDR2 SQIVND (reference sequence). After removal of 5 bases from V and 2 bases from J, the junction contained 6 bases not matched to a gene. This CDR3 is built from 15 residues. This CDR3 reads CASSAQGALNYGYTF. CDR3 bases: TGTGCCAGTAGTGCACAGGGGGCGTTGAACTATGGCTACACCTTC.

V is TRBV4-1 and J is TRBJ2-5; D is possibly TRBD2 (5 bases). The CDR3 is 18 residues long. Germline assignment: CDR1 MGHRA and CDR2 YSYEKL. Trimming stripped 4 bases from V and 2 bases from J, with 23 bases between. The CDR3 DNA reads TGCGCCAGCAGCCGCTGGACTCCCTCATTCGCCCTTCAAGAGACCCAGTACTTC. It specifies CASSRWTPSFALQETQYF.

The chain couples TRBV5-4 to TRBJ2-7; TRBD2 aligns across 10 bases. CDR1 and CDR2 from the germline V gene are SGHNT and YYREEE (reference sequence). The junction had 1 base not matched to a gene; V was cut back by 0 bases and J by 1 base. The CDR3 is 15 amino acids. The CDR3 region has the DNA TGTGCCAGCAGCTTGGGTAGCGGGAGGTCCTACGAGCAGTACTTC. Translating it yields CASSLGSGRSYEQYF.

The chain uses TRBV10-3 and TRBJ1-2; 9 positions agree with TRBD1. There are 21 residues in the CDR3. Germline V gene sequence: CDR1 ENHRY, CDR2 SYGVKD. Unmatched junction bases numbered 17, after V lost 0 bases and J lost 0 bases. CDR3 DNA sequence: TGTGCCATCAGTGAGTCGAGTCTTCTGTTTAGGGACAGGGCGGCTAACTATGGCTACACCTTC. It codes for CAISESSLLFRDRAANYGYTF.

This clone was counted only a few times. The genes are TRBV2 and TRBJ1-1; 7 nucleotides line up with TRBD1. Germline CDR1 is SNHLY and CDR2 is FYNNEI. V dropped 7 bases and J dropped 1; count of bases not matched to a gene: 6. This CDR3 is 14 amino acids long. CDR3 nucleotide sequence: TGTGCCAGCACCAAAGGGGGCAGGAACACTGAAGCTTTCTTT. Translation gives CASTKGGRNTEAFF.

The CDR3 DNA is TGTGCCAGCAGTTTATACACTGACACGGGCGGCTACACCTTC. It specifies CASSLYTDTGGYTF. The chain joins TRBV28 to TRBJ1-2; D uncertain. Trimming pared 1 base from V and 8 bases from J, leaving 14 bases between. The germline CDR1 and CDR2 sequences are MDHEN and SYDVKM. The CDR3 has 14 amino acids.

This sequence joins TRBV27 and TRBJ2-2, with TRBD1 as a possible D gene (6 bases). Trimming removed 2 bases from V and 7 bases from J, with 11 bases in between. Germline CDR1 and CDR2: MNHEY and SMNVEV (reference sequence). This CDR3 has 14 residues. In DNA form, the CDR3 reads TGTGCCAGCAGTTTAACAGGGATGTACGGGGAGCTGTTTTTT. This gives the protein CASSLTGMYGELFF.

This chain links TRBV5-1 with TRBJ2-7; D is possibly TRBD2 (6 bases). V dropped 4 bases and J dropped 0 bases, with 14 bases sitting between them. The CDR3 has 15 residues. The V gene's germline CDR1 is SGHRS and CDR2 YFSETQ. The CDR3 loop is CASSPKVADSYEQYF. Here the CDR3 DNA reads TGCGCCAGCAGCCCCAAGGTAGCGGACTCCTACGAGCAGTACTTC. Drawing the rest from reference TRBV5-1 and TRBJ2-7, the complete variable domain is KAGVTQTPRYLIKTRGQQVTLSCSPISGHRSVSWYQQTPGQGLQFLFEYFSETQRNKGNFPGRFSGRQFSNSRSEMNVSTLELGDSALYLCASSPKVADSYEQYFGPGTRLTVT.

The V gene is TRBV7-6, the J gene TRBJ2-1, with 8 positions matching TRBD2. Germline V lookup: CDR1 SGHVS, CDR2 FNYEAQ. With V trimmed by 5 bases and J by 0 bases, 9 bases remained unmatched. The CDR3 consists of 17 residues. CDR3 sequence (DNA): TGTGCCAGCAGCCAAATTAGCGGGAAGGGCTCCTACAATGAGCAGTTCTTC. Encoded protein: CASSQISGKGSYNEQFF.

The rearrangement uses TRBV14 and TRBJ2-7; D uncertain. The V gene's germline CDR1 is SGHDN and CDR2 FVKESK. V was cut by 5 bases and J by 3 bases, with 11 bases left in between. The length of the CDR3 is 13 residues. The CDR3 reads CASSTRAHYEQYF. The CDR3 region has the DNA TGTGCCAGCAGCACCCGAGCGCACTACGAGCAGTACTTC.

This chain uses TRBV5-1 with TRBJ2-4, with TRBD2 identical over 7 bases. The CDR3 covers 15 residues. CDR1 is SGHRS and CDR2 is YFSETQ in the germline V gene. The V segment lost 7 bases and the J segment 6 bases; nucleotides outside the gene matches: 13. The CDR3 region is CASGGTRGDGNIQYF. The CDR3 region has the DNA TGCGCCAGCGGCGGAACCCGGGGGGACGGAAACATTCAGTACTTC. Filled out from reference TRBV5-1 and TRBJ2-4, the complete variable domain reads KAGVTQTPRYLIKTRGQQVTLSCSPISGHRSVSWYQQTPGQGLQFLFEYFSETQRNKGNFPGRFSGRQFSNSRSEMNVSTLELGDSALYLCASGGTRGDGNIQYFGAGTRLSVL.

The chain uses TRBV7-8 and TRBJ2-4; 14 nucleotides agree with TRBD2. Losses at the gene ends were 5 bases for V and 9 bases for J; bases not matched to a gene: 9. The germline V gene encodes CDR1 SGHVS and CDR2 FQNEAQ. The CDR3 contains 16 residues. DNA of the CDR3: TGTGCCAGCAGCCCGGGACTAGCGGGAGAAGATGGCATTCAGTACTTC. It codes for CASSPGLAGEDGIQYF. The full variable domain, completed using reference TRBV7-8 and TRBJ2-4, is GAGVSQSPRYKVAKRGQDVALRCDPISGHVSLFWYQQALGQGPEFLTYFQNEAQLDKSGLPSDRFFAERPEGSVSTLKIQRTQQEDSAVYLCASSPGLAGEDGIQYFGAGTRLSVL.

About this clone itself: The sample carries other DNA sequences with the same CDR3. This sequence joins TRBV5-1 and TRBJ2-1, with unresolved D. V was clipped by 1 base and J by 0 bases, with 8 bases between them. Germline CDR1 SGHRS, CDR2 YFSETQ. The CDR3 spans 15 residues. CDR3 nucleotide sequence: TGCGCCAGCAGCTTGACTGGTAGCTCCTACAATGAGCAGTTCTTC. The encoded protein is CASSLTGSSYNEQFF.

The chain employs TRBV25-1 and TRBJ1-1, with 7 bases lining up with TRBD1. The germline CDR1 and CDR2 sequences are MGHDK and SYGVNS. The CDR3 covers 18 residues. V was pared by 5 bases and J by 3 bases, with 18 bases of the junction left unmatched. In nucleotides, the CDR3 is TGTGCCAGCAGTCCTTCAATCGGGACAGTACGGGGTGACACTGAAGCTTTCTTT. Protein sequence: CASSPSIGTVRGDTEAFF.